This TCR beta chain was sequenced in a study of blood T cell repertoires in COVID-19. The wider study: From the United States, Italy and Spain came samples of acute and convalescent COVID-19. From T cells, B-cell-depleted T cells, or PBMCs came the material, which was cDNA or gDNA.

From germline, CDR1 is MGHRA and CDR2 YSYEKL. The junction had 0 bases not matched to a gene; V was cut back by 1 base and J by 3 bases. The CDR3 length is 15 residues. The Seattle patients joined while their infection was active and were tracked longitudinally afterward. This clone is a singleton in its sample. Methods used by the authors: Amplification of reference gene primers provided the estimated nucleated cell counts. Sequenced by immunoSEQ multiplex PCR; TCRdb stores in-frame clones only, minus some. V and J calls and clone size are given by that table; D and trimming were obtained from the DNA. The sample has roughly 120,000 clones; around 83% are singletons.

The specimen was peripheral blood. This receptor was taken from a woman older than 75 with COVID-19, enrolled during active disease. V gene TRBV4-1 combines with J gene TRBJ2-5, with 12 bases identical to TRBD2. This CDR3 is CASSQGLAGEETQYF. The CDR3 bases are TGCGCCAGCAGCCAAGGACTAGCGGGAGAAGAGACCCAGTACTTC.